These T cell receptor beta chains were read from a single sample in a study of neurological immune-mediated disorders. TCRdb re-called the 5' RACE reads with MiXCR, one entry per CDR3 protein. The data show about 80,000 distinct CDR3 sequences, just over 5% seen once. The sample was PBMCs. The receptor set was obtained from a woman aged 25 to 45 with multiple sclerosis. CDR3s include the opening cysteine and the closing phenylalanine or tryptophan. Fields, in order: J gene, clone size, D gene, V gene, CDR3 protein, CDR3 DNA. The D gene is left open where the match is weak. Not every row has a clone size; where given, it reads once, few, many or a size class.

TRBJ1-6,many,NA,TRBV6-6,CAAQDRGGLHF,TGTGCCGCTCAGGACCGGGGGGGTTTGCATTTT
TRBJ1-1,many,NA,TRBV7-2,CASRYDMNTEAFF,TGTGCCAGCAGATACGACATGAACACTGAAGCTTTCTTT
TRBJ1-2,many,NA,TRBV5-1,CASSRQGERRNGYTF,TGCGCCAGCAGTCGGCAGGGCGAACGGCGAAATGGCTACACCTTC
TRBJ1-6,many,NA,TRBV4-1,CASSQERNPSPTTLHF,TGCGCCAGCAGCCAAGAAAGGAATCCCAGCCCCACCACCCTCCACTTT
TRBJ2-1,few,NA,TRBV3-1,CASSRDSQFNEQFF,TGTGCCAGCAGCCGGGACTCGCAATTTAATGAGCAGTTCTTC
TRBJ2-1,few,TRBD2,TRBV5-1,CASSPRLAGNNEQFF,TGCGCCAGCAGCCCCCGGCTAGCGGGAAACAATGAGCAGTTCTTC
TRBJ2-5,many,NA,TRBV5-1,CASSWNLRQETQYF,TGCGCCAGCAGCTGGAACCTCCGGCAAGAGACCCAGTACTTC
TRBJ2-5,many,NA,TRBV5-6,CASSYLATSGGIETQYF,TGTGCCAGCAGCTATTTGGCGACCTCGGGCGGGATAGAGACCCAGTACTTC
TRBJ1-2,many,NA,TRBV20-1,CSARRPEHYGYTF,TGCAGTGCTAGGAGGCCAGAGCACTATGGCTACACCTTC
TRBJ2-1,many,TRBD2,TRBV25-1,CASSSRRSGRANEQFF,TGTGCCAGCAGTTCGAGGCGCAGCGGGAGGGCCAATGAGCAGTTCTTC
TRBJ2-1,many,TRBD2,TRBV12-3/TRBV12-4,CASRPTSGSNEQFF,TGTGCCAGCAGACCCACTAGCGGGAGCAATGAGCAGTTCTTC
TRBJ2-5,few,TRBD1,TRBV12-3/TRBV12-4,CASSATGGSRETQYF,TGTGCCAGCAGCGCGACAGGGGGAAGTAGGGAGACCCAGTACTTC
TRBJ2-4,many,NA,TRBV7-2,CASSLAVSLTKNIQYF,TGTGCCAGCAGCTTAGCGGTTAGTTTGACCAAAAACATTCAGTACTTC
TRBJ2-5,NA,TRBD2,TRBV14,CASSQDEAGFETQYF,TGTGCCAGCAGCCAAGACGAAGCGGGGTTCGAGACCCAGTACTTC
TRBJ1-3,many,TRBD1,TRBV3-1,CASTQDRTGNTIYF,TGTGCCAGCACCCAGGACAGGACTGGAAACACCATATATTTT
TRBJ2-1,many,TRBD2,TRBV5-1,CASSLVPGRSSYNEQFF,TGCGCCAGCAGCTTGGTTCCCGGGAGGAGCTCCTACAATGAGCAGTTCTTC
TRBJ2-2,many,NA,TRBV12-3/TRBV12-4,CASRGRIGSGELFF,TGTGCCAGCAGGGGACGGATAGGGTCCGGGGAGCTGTTTTTT
TRBJ1-2,many,TRBD1,TRBV20-1,CSAKGQGDGYTF,TGCAGTGCTAAGGGACAGGGGGATGGCTACACCTTC
TRBJ1-3,many,NA,TRBV5-6,CASSTSGSGNTIYF,TGTGCCAGCAGCACCTCCGGGTCGGGAAACACCATATATTTT
TRBJ1-1,many,NA,TRBV12-3/TRBV12-4,CASSNRAGETAEAFF,TGTGCCAGCAGTAACCGAGCTGGTGAAACGGCTGAAGCTTTCTTT
TRBJ2-1,many,TRBD1,TRBV9,CASSAHRGEQFF,TGTGCCAGCAGCGCCCACAGGGGTGAGCAGTTCTTC
TRBJ2-1,many,NA,TRBV5-1,CASSLAEAGLYNEQFF,TGCGCCAGCAGCTTGGCCGAGGCAGGCCTCTACAATGAGCAGTTCTTC
TRBJ2-3,many,NA,TRBV7-8,CASSPRAGLSTDTQYF,TGTGCCAGCAGCCCGCGGGCGGGTTTGAGCACAGATACGCAGTATTTT
TRBJ1-1,many,NA,TRBV20-1,CSASPGPRSRAFF,TGCAGTGCTAGCCCGGGGCCCAGATCGAGGGCTTTCTTT
TRBJ2-3,few,TRBD2,TRBV20-1,CSGREGRGDTQYF,TGCAGTGGACGGGAGGGCCGGGGAGATACGCAGTATTTT
TRBJ2-3,many,TRBD2,TRBV3-1,CASSNSGGTDTQYF,TGTGCCAGCAGCAATAGCGGGGGCACAGATACGCAGTATTTT
TRBJ1-2,NA,TRBD1,TRBV5-1,CASSAKSQGDGYTF,TGCGCCAGCAGCGCCAAATCGCAGGGGGATGGCTACACCTTC
TRBJ2-1,many,NA,TRBV4-2,CASSRRLGEENEQFF,TGTGCCAGCAGCCGACGACTAGGGGAAGAAAATGAGCAGTTCTTC
TRBJ2-5,many,TRBD2,TRBV2,CATEKGLAAAQETQYF,TGTGCCACCGAAAAAGGACTAGCGGCGGCCCAAGAGACCCAGTACTTC
TRBJ2-5,many,NA,TRBV18,CASSPEYETQYF,TGTGCCAGCTCACCTGAGTACGAGACCCAGTACTTC
TRBJ2-2,many,NA,TRBV10-3,CAISEQANTGELFF,TGTGCCATCAGTGAACAGGCAAACACCGGGGAGCTGTTTTTT
TRBJ1-2,NA,NA,TRBV14,CASSQDWREGGSDGYTF,TGTGCCAGCAGCCAAGATTGGAGGGAGGGCGGGAGCGATGGCTACACCTTC
TRBJ2-5,many,TRBD1,TRBV29-1,CSVARDRGPLTQYF,TGCAGCGTCGCCCGGGACAGGGGCCCTCTGACCCAGTACTTC
TRBJ2-7,few,TRBD1,TRBV20-1,CSARFETGISYEQYF,TGCAGTGCTAGATTTGAGACAGGGATCTCCTACGAGCAGTACTTC
TRBJ1-1,NA,NA,TRBV3-1,CASSQDLATKKAFF,TGTGCCAGCAGCCAAGATCTGGCCACAAAAAAAGCTTTCTTT
TRBJ2-1,NA,NA,TRBV20-1,CSARDLGRAYNEQFF,TGCAGTGCTAGAGATTTAGGGCGGGCGTACAATGAGCAGTTCTTC
TRBJ1-6,few,NA,TRBV3-1,CASSLTDGLSPLHF,TGTGCCAGCAGCCTTACGGACGGACTTTCACCCCTCCACTTT
TRBJ2-7,NA,NA,TRBV18,CASSPPAGIHEQYF,TGTGCCAGCTCACCCCCGGCGGGGATCCACGAGCAGTACTTC
TRBJ2-3,many,TRBD1,TRBV5-1,CASSHLTGARRTDTQYF,TGCGCCAGCAGCCACCTCACAGGGGCCCGTCGCACAGATACGCAGTATTTT
TRBJ2-1,many,NA,TRBV12-3/TRBV12-4,CASRLGYNEQFF,TGTGCCAGCCGACTAGGCTACAATGAGCAGTTCTTC